The 20 T cell receptor beta chains reported below all come from one sample, sequenced in a study of T cell clones after liver transplantation. Here immunoSEQ multiplex PCR was the method, and the copy in TCRdb shows in-frame clones only, minus some. Of roughly 74,000 clones in the sample, roughly 80% are singletons; the top ten hold approximately 0.6%. The sequences come from CD4+ T cells from blood, collected before liver transplant. These receptors were obtained from a human donor who received a liver transplant.

V gene TRBV6-5 combines with J gene TRBJ2-7, with a possible D match to TRBD2 (5 bases). This CDR3 is 14 amino acids long. Trimming removed 0 bases from V and 7 bases from J, with 13 bases in between. The germline CDR1 and CDR2 sequences are MNHEY and SVGAGI. CDR3 sequence: CASSYSTGVGEQYF. In DNA form, the CDR3 reads TGTGCCAGCAGTTACTCGACCGGGGTCGGGGAGCAGTACTTC.

The J gene is TRBJ1-1, the V gene TRBV7-8; D is perhaps TRBD1 (6 bases). Trimming removed 4 bases from V and 5 bases from J, with 11 bases in between. Germline V CDR1 and CDR2: SGHVS, FQNEAQ. The CDR3 sequence is 13 residues long. The CDR3 sequence: CASSSGVQTEAFF. The CDR3 DNA is TGTGCCAGCAGCTCAGGGGTCCAAACTGAAGCTTTCTTT.

The genes are TRBV7-2 and TRBJ2-7; tentative D call: TRBD2 (5 bases). The CDR3 consists of 14 residues. In germline, CDR1 is SGHTA, CDR2 FQGNSA. The V and J ends lost 5 bases and 7 bases respectively, with 18 bases between them. In DNA form, the CDR3 reads TGTGCCAGCAGCCCCGCGGGTATATGGAGGGAGCAGTACTTC. Amino acids: CASSPAGIWREQYF. The full variable domain, its missing parts supplied by reference TRBV7-2 and TRBJ2-7, is GAGVSQSPSNKVTEKGKDVELRCDPISGHTALYWYRQSLGQGLEFLIYFQGNSAPDKSGLPSDRFSAERTGGSVSTLTIQRTQQEDSAVYLCASSPAGIWREQYFGPGTRLTVT.

The chain is built from TRBV6-1 and TRBJ1-2, with 7 bases that match TRBD1. The CDR3 length is 16 residues. Unmatched junction bases numbered 17, after V lost 6 bases and J lost 7 bases. Germline lookup yields CDR1 MNHNS and CDR2 SASEGT. In DNA, the CDR3 is TGTGCCAGCAGAGAACTGGGACAGCTCTTTGGGAGTGGCTACACCTTC. This encodes CASRELGQLFGSGYTF.

This clone came up once. V and J are TRBV28 and TRBJ1-5, with D unresolved. There are 12 residues in the CDR3. Trimming took off 3 bases at V and 4 bases at J, with 4 bases between the two ends. Germline CDR1 reads MDHEN; CDR2 reads SYDVKM. CDR3 region: CASSFWNQPQHF. Written as DNA, the CDR3 is TGTGCCAGCAGTTTTTGGAATCAGCCCCAGCATTTT. Based on the CDR3 plus reference TRBV28 and TRBJ1-5, the full variable domain is DVKVTQSSRYLVKRTGEKVFLECVQDMDHENMFWYRQDPGLGLRLIYFSYDVKMKEKGDIPEGYSVSREKKERFSLILESASTNQTSMYLCASSFWNQPQHFGDGTRLSIL.

This clone was counted many times. This chain connects TRBV9 to TRBJ2-6; D unclear. CDR1 SGDLS and CDR2 YYNGEE come from the germline V gene. The CDR3 length is 15 residues. Trimming cost V 4 bases and J 2 bases, with 10 bases left between them. The CDR3 sequence is CASSQSGAGANVLTF. The CDR3 DNA is TGTGCCAGCAGCCAGTCCGGAGCTGGGGCCAACGTCCTGACTTTC. Full variable domain (remainder filled in from reference TRBV9 and TRBJ2-6): DSGVTQTPKHLITATGQRVTLRCSPRSGDLSVYWYQQSLDQGLQFLIQYYNGEERAKGNILERFSAQQFPDLHSELNLSSLELGDSALYFCASSQSGAGANVLTFGAGSRLTVL.

This clone was recorded a few times. CDR3 sequence reads: CASSLVAPYEQYF. CDR3 coding DNA: TGTGCCAGCAGCTTAGTCGCCCCCTACGAGCAGTACTTC. V is TRBV11-2 and J is TRBJ2-7; D not certain. The V and J ends lost 1 base and 2 bases respectively, with 6 bases between them. The CDR3 length is 13 residues. Germline lookup yields CDR1 SGHAT and CDR2 FQNNGV.

The chain carries TRBV11-2 and TRBJ1-5; D ambiguous. The CDR3 is 14 residues long. Looked up from germline, CDR1 is SGHAT and CDR2 is FQNNGV. Trimming took off 0 bases at V and 7 bases at J, with 10 bases between the two ends. In DNA, the CDR3 is TGTGCCAGCAGCTTAGATTCTGTTAGACAGCCCCAGCATTTT. Translating gives CASSLDSVRQPQHF.

The V call is TRBV9, the J call TRBJ2-1; either TRBD1 or TRBD2 may fit D (5 bases each). V shed 0 bases and J shed 5 bases, with 15 bases lying between them. The CDR3 sequence is 16 residues long. Germline assignment: CDR1 SGDLS and CDR2 YYNGEE. The CDR3 DNA follows: TGTGCCAGCAGCGTAGATCCTACTGGGGGAGACAATGAGCAGTTCTTC. Translated, it gives CASSVDPTGGDNEQFF.

The chain joins TRBV28 to TRBJ1-2; D not resolved. The CDR3 sequence is 13 residues long. The germline gives CDR1 MDHEN, CDR2 SYDVKM. Between the trimmed V and J ends, which lost 6 bases and 3 bases, there was a span of 11 bases. The CDR3 region has the DNA TGTGCCAGCAGCCCACAGCGGGACTATGGCTACACCTTC. This sequence encodes CASSPQRDYGYTF.

The chain has TRBV27 and TRBJ1-5, with D hard to call. Germline V CDR1 and CDR2: MNHEY, SMNVEV (reference sequence). The CDR3 is 16 amino acids. With 4 bases removed from V and 3 bases from J, the gap between germline ends came to 16 bases. The CDR3 sequence is CASSSTSLGFNQPQHF. CDR3 in DNA: TGTGCCAGCAGTTCAACTTCATTAGGGTTCAATCAGCCCCAGCATTTT.

This clone was observed a handful of times. This sample includes further DNA sequences coding for the same CDR3. The gene calls are TRBV28 and TRBJ2-7, with D unclear. Germline lookup yields CDR1 MDHEN and CDR2 SYDVKM. There are 10 residues in the CDR3. The V end lost 1 base, the J end lost 5 bases, and 0 bases lay between the germline ends. In nucleotides, the CDR3 is TGTGCCAGCAGTTTATACGAGCAGTACTTC. It encodes CASSLYEQYF.

The chain links TRBV6-5 to TRBJ2-7; TRBD2 aligns across 7 bases. CDR3 size: 13 residues. With V trimmed by 6 bases and J by 3 bases, 5 bases remained unmatched. Germline loops: CDR1 MNHEY, CDR2 SVGAGI. CDR3 loop: CASSRERGYEQYF. The CDR3 nucleotides are TGTGCCAGCAGCCGGGAGCGGGGCTACGAGCAGTACTTC.

This chain connects TRBV30 to TRBJ2-1, with TRBD1 identical over 9 bases. Germline assignment: CDR1 GTSNPN and CDR2 SVGIG (reference sequence). V dropped 7 bases and J dropped 6; count of bases not matched to a gene: 7. This CDR3 contains 13 residues. The chain's CDR3 is CAYNRGRRNEQFF. CDR3 DNA: TGTGCCTACAACAGGGGGCGACGCAATGAGCAGTTCTTC.

The chain carries TRBV29-1 and TRBJ2-1; 8 nucleotides line up with TRBD2. V lost 6 bases and J lost 8; bases outside the gene matches: 18. This CDR3 contains 16 residues. The germline gives CDR1 SQVTM, CDR2 ANQGSEA. CDR3 in amino acids: CSVGGAGTSRVDEQFF. The DNA of the CDR3 is TGCAGCGTCGGGGGGGCCGGGACATCGCGTGTGGATGAGCAGTTCTTC.

A few counts support this clone. The chain links TRBV5-1 to TRBJ2-5; D is perhaps TRBD2 (6 bases). This CDR3 spans 16 amino acids. CDR1 is SGHRS, CDR2 YFSETQ, per germline. V was pared by 1 base and J by 4 bases, with 17 bases between. CDR3 region: CASSLSGAGGGETQYF. CDR3 bases: TGCGCCAGCAGCTTGTCGGGAGCTGGTGGGGGAGAGACCCAGTACTTC. The whole variable domain, filled in from reference TRBV5-1 and TRBJ2-5, reads KAGVTQTPRYLIKTRGQQVTLSCSPISGHRSVSWYQQTPGQGLQFLFEYFSETQRNKGNFPGRFSGRQFSNSRSEMNVSTLELGDSALYLCASSLSGAGGGETQYFGPGTRLLVL.

This rearrangement joins TRBV11-3 to TRBJ1-2, with 7 bases aligning to TRBD1. With V trimmed by 0 bases and J by 4 bases, 5 bases remained unmatched. Germline V gives CDR1 SGHNT, CDR2 YENEEA. This CDR3 is 15 amino acids long. The CDR3 sequence: CASSLEGTVFYGYTF. The DNA for the CDR3 is TGTGCCAGCAGCTTAGAGGGGACAGTGTTCTATGGCTACACCTTC.

V usage is TRBV7-2 and J usage is TRBJ1-1; 11 positions agree with TRBD1. This CDR3 spans 13 amino acids. Looked up from germline, CDR1 is SGHTA and CDR2 is FQGNSA. V was pared by 5 bases and J by 5 bases, with 1 base of the junction left unmatched. The CDR3 region is CASSGDRGTEAFF. CDR3 DNA sequence: TGTGCCAGCAGCGGGGACAGGGGGACTGAAGCTTTCTTT.

J is TRBJ1-1 and V is TRBV9, with 12 bases matching TRBD1. The trim removed 2 bases at V and 4 bases at J, leaving 6 bases unmatched. The CDR3 extends over 16 amino acids. Germline-derived CDR1 and CDR2 are SGDLS and YYNGEE. Written as DNA, the CDR3 is TGTGCCAGCAGCGTCGCGGGACAGGGGGCTGGCACTGAAGCTTTCTTT. Translated: CASSVAGQGAGTEAFF.

V usage is TRBV29-1 and J usage is TRBJ1-2, with 8 bases that match TRBD1. This CDR3 contains 18 residues. Trimming removed 1 base from V and 2 bases from J; junction bases left unmatched: 15. The germline V gene encodes CDR1 SQVTM and CDR2 ANQGSEA. CDR3 loop: CSVEGLRDRGLGNYGYTF. Here the CDR3 DNA reads TGCAGCGTTGAAGGTCTGCGTGACAGGGGATTGGGGAACTATGGCTACACCTTC.